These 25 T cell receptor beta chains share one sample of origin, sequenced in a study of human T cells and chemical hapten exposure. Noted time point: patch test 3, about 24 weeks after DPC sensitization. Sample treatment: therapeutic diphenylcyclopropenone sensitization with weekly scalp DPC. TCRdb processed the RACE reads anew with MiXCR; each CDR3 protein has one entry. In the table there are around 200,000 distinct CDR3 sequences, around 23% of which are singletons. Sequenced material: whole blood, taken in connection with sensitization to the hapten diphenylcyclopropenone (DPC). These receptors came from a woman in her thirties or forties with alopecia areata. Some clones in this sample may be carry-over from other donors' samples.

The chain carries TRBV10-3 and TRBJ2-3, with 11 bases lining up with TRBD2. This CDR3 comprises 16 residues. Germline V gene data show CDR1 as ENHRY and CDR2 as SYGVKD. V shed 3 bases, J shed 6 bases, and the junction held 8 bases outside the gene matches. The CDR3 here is CAISENNSGRADTQYF. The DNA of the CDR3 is TGTGCCATCAGTGAAAATAATAGCGGGAGGGCGGATACGCAGTATTTT.

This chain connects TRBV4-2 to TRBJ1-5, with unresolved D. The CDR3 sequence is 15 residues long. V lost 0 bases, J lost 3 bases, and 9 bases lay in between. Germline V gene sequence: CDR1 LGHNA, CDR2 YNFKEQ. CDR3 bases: TGTGCCAGCAGCCAAGATCGGCCCCCCAATCAGCCCCAGCATTTT. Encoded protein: CASSQDRPPNQPQHF.

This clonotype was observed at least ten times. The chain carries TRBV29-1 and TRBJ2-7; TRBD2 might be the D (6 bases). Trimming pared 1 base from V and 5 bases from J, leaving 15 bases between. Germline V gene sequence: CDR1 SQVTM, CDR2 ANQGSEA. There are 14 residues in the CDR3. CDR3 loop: CSVEGVAGSDEQYF. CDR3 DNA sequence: TGCAGCGTTGAAGGGGTCGCGGGGTCAGACGAGCAGTACTTC.

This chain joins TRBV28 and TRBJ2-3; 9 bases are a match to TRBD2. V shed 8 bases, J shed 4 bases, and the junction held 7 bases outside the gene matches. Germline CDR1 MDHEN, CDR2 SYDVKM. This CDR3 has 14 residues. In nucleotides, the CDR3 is TGTGCCAGCGGCGGGAGGGCCGGATCAGATACGCAGTATTTT. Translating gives CASGGRAGSDTQYF.

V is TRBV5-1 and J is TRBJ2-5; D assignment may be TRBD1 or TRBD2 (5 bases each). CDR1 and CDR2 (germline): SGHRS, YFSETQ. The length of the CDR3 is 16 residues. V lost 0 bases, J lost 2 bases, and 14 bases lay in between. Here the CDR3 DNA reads TGCGCCAGCAGCTTGGGGGGCGCCGGGGTTCAAGAGACCCAGTACTTC. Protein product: CASSLGGAGVQETQYF.

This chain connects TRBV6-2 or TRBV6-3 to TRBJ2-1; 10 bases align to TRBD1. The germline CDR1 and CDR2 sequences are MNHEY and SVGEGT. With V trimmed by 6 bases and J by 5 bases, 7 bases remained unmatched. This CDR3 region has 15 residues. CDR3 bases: TGTGCCAGCAGCTCGGGACAGGGGTTTAACAATGAGCAGTTCTTC. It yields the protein CASSSGQGFNNEQFF.

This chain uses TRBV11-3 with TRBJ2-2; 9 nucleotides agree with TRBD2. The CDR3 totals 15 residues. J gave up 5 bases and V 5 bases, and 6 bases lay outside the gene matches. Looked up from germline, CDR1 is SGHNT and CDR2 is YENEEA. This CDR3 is CASSNTAGGTGELFF. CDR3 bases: TGTGCCAGCAGCAACACGGCGGGGGGGACCGGGGAGCTGTTTTTT.

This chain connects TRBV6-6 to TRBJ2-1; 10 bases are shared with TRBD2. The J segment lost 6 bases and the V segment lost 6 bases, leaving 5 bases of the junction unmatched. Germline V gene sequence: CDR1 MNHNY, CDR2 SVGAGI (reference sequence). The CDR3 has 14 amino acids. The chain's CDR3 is CASRSGRAANEQFF. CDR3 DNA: TGTGCCAGCAGAAGCGGGAGGGCCGCCAATGAGCAGTTCTTC.

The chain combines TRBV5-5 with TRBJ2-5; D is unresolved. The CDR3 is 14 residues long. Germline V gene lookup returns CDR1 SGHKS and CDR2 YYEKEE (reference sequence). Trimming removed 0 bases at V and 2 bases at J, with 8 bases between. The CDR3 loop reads CASSLENRQETQYF. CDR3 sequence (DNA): TGTGCCAGCAGCTTGGAAAACAGACAAGAGACCCAGTACTTC.

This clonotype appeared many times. The CDR3, as DNA: TGCAGCGCTTCACTCCCTCAACAGGGAGGAGAAGCTTTCTTT. Translating it yields CSASLPQQGGEAFF. The chain couples TRBV29-1 to TRBJ1-1; perhaps TRBD1 as D (6 bases). The V end was cut by 7 bases, the J end by 8 bases, with 23 bases between. The CDR3 sequence is 14 residues long. In germline, CDR1 is SQVTM, CDR2 ANQGSEA.

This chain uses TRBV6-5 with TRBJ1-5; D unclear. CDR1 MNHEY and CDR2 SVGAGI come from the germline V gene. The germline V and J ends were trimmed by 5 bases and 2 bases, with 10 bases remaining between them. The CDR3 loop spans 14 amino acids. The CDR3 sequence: CASSQRPGNQPQHF. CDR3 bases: TGTGCCAGCAGTCAACGCCCCGGCAATCAGCCCCAGCATTTT.

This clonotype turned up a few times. CDR3 in DNA: TGTGCCAGCAGCTCCTACAGGGGCGCCTACGAGCAGTACTTC. It is translated as CASSSYRGAYEQYF. The chain links TRBV13 to TRBJ2-7; 7 bases fit TRBD1. The CDR3 is 14 amino acids. V was pared by 4 bases and J by 2 bases, with 5 bases of the junction left unmatched. Germline loops: CDR1 PRHDT, CDR2 FYEKMQ (reference sequence).

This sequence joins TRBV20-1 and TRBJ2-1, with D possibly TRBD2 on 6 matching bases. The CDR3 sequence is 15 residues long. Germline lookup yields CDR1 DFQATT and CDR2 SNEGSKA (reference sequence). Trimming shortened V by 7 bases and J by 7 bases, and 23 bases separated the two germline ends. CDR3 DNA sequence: TGCAGTGTTATAGACGGGACTCTGAGAAATAATGAGCAGTTCTTC. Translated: CSVIDGTLRNNEQFF.

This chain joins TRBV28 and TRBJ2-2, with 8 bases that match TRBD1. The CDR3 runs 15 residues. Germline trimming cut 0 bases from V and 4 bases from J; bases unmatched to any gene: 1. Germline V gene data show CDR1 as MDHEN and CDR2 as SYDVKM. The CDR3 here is CASSLWTGVTGELFF. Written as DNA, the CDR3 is TGTGCCAGCAGTTTATGGACAGGGGTCACCGGGGAGCTGTTTTTT.

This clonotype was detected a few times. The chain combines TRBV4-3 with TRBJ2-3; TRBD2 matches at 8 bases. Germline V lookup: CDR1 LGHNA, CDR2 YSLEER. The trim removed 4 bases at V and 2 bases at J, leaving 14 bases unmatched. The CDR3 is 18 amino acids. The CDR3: CASSPTFSGTSLTDTQYF. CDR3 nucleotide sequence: TGCGCCAGCAGCCCTACGTTTAGCGGGACTTCCCTCACAGATACGCAGTATTTT.

In DNA form, the CDR3 reads TGTGCCAGCAGCTTAATAGGGATCAGCACAGATACGCAGTATTTT. It yields the protein CASSLIGISTDTQYF. The genes are TRBV7-2 and TRBJ2-3; no clear D gene. There are 15 residues in the CDR3. Germline CDR1 reads SGHTA; CDR2 reads FQGNSA. The V gene lost 2 bases and the J gene lost 0 bases, with 9 bases spanning the gap.

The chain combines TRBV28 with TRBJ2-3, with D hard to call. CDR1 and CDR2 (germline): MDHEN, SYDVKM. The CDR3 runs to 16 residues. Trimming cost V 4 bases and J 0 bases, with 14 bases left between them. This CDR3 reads CASSSQDGRSTDTQYF. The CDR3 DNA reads TGTGCCAGCAGTTCACAAGATGGTAGAAGCACAGATACGCAGTATTTT.

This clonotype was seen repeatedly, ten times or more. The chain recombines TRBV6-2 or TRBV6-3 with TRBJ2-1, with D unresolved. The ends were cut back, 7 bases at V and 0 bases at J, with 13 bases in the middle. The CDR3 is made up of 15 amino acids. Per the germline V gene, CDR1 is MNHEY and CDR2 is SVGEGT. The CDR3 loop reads CASTLRASSYNEQFF. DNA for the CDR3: TGTGCCAGCACGCTACGAGCTAGCTCCTACAATGAGCAGTTCTTC.

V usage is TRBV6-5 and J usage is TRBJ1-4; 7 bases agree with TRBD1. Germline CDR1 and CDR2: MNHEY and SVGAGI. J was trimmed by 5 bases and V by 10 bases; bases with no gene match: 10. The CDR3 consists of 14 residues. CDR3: CATQNRGINEKLFF. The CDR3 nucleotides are TGTGCCACCCAAAACAGGGGCATAAATGAAAAACTGTTTTTT.

CDR3 in DNA: TGTGCCAGCAGGAACCCCCGACAGGGGTTAGTCCCAGATACGCAGTATTTT. It specifies CASRNPRQGLVPDTQYF. The chain employs TRBV27 and TRBJ2-3; TRBD1 matches 8 bases. V lost 6 bases, J lost 4 bases, and 15 bases stayed unmatched. CDR3 length: 17 residues. Looked up from germline, CDR1 is MNHEY and CDR2 is SMNVEV (reference sequence).

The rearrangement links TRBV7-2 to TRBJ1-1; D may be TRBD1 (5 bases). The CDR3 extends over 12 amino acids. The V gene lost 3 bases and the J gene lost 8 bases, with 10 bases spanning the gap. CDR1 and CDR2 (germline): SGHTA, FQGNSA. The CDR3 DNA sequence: TGTGCCAGCAGCTTGGACATAGAGGAAGCTTTCTTT. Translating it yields CASSLDIEEAFF.

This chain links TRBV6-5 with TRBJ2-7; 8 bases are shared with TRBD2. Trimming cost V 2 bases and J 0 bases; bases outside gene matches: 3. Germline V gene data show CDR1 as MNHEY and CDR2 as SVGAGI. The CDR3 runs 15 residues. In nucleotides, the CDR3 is TGTGCCAGCAGTTACACTAGCGGAAGCTCCTACGAGCAGTACTTC. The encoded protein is CASSYTSGSSYEQYF.

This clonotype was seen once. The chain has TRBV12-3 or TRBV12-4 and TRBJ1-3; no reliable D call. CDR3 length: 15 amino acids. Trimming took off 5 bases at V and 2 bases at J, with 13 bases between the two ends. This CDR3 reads CASSTSWSAGNTIYF. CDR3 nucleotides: TGTGCCAGCAGTACCAGTTGGTCGGCTGGAAACACCATATATTTT.

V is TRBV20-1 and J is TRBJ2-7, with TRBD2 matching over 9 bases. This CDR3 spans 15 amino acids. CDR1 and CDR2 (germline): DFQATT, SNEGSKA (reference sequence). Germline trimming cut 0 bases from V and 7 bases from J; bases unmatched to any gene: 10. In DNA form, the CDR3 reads TGCAGTGCTAGAGATCATTACGCGGGAGGGAGGGAGCAGTACTTC. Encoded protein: CSARDHYAGGREQYF.

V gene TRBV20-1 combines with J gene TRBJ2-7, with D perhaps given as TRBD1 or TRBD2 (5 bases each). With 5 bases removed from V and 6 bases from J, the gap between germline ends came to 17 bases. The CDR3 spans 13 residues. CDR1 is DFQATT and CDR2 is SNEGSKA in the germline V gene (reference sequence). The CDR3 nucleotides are TGCAGTGCTGCTAAACGGGGCCTTTTCGAGCAGTACTTC. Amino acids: CSAAKRGLFEQYF.